One sample yielded the 22 T cell receptor beta chains listed below, sequenced in a study of graft-versus-host responses after intestinal transplantation. Clones were sequenced by immunoSEQ multiplex PCR, and TCRdb holds only the in-frame ones, with some missing. The profile shows tens of thousands of clones, over 75% of them singletons. Antigens for these TCRs are unknown. The source material was unstimulated CD8+ T cells sorted from spleen or lymph node cells, sampled before intestinal transplant. The receptor source for this set is a human donor who received an intestinal transplant.

As for this clone: Other DNA variants within this sample encode the same CDR3. The V call is TRBV6-1, the J call TRBJ2-7; D gene uncertain. The length of the CDR3 is 13 residues. Germline CDR1 is MNHNS and CDR2 is SASEGT. V lost 4 bases, J lost 2 bases, and 9 bases lay in between. The CDR3 reads CASSARSPYEQYF. The CDR3 DNA follows: TGTGCCAGCAGTGCCCGTAGCCCCTACGAGCAGTACTTC.

This chain connects TRBV5-6 to TRBJ2-5, with D possibly being TRBD2 (5 bases). V lost 2 bases and J 7 bases, leaving 12 bases between the germline ends. CDR1 is SGHDT, CDR2 YYEEEE, per germline. This CDR3 has 13 amino acids. The CDR3 DNA reads as TGTGCCAGCAGCTTTGGAACCGCGGGGACCCAGTACTTC. Protein: CASSFGTAGTQYF.

The J gene is TRBJ1-2, the V gene TRBV5-6; D gene unclear. The germline V gene encodes CDR1 SGHDT and CDR2 YYEEEE. Trimming took 1 base from V and 1 from J, leaving 17 bases between them. This CDR3 region has 17 residues. DNA of the CDR3: TGTGCCAGCAGCTTGCTACTTTGGTCGTATAGTAACTATGGCTACACCTTC. Translation: CASSLLLWSYSNYGYTF.

The chain employs TRBV19 and TRBJ2-7; perhaps TRBD2 as D (6 bases). The CDR3 spans 15 residues. V gave up 4 bases and J gave up 0 bases, with 13 bases separating them. Germline CDR1 LNHDA, CDR2 SQIVND (reference sequence). This chain's CDR3 is CASSTWPEGSYEQYF. CDR3 DNA: TGTGCCAGTAGTACGTGGCCGGAGGGCTCCTACGAGCAGTACTTC. Looking up the rest from reference TRBV19 and TRBJ2-7 gives the full variable domain: DGGITQSPKYLFRKEGQNVTLSCEQNLNHDAMYWYRQDPGQGLRLIYYSQIVNDFQKGDIAEGYSVSREKKESFPLTVTSAQKNPTAFYLCASSTWPEGSYEQYFGPGTRLTVT.

The rearrangement joins TRBV4-3 to TRBJ1-3; TRBD1 might be the D (6 bases). This CDR3 spans 15 amino acids. Germline V lookup: CDR1 LGHNA, CDR2 YSLEER. V gave up 0 bases and J gave up 4 bases, with 10 bases separating them. Written as DNA, the CDR3 is TGCGCCAGCAGCCAAGAACAGGGCCTAGGAAACACCATATATTTT. Translation gives CASSQEQGLGNTIYF.

The V gene is TRBV27, the J gene TRBJ2-1, with a possible D match to TRBD1 (6 bases). In germline, CDR1 is MNHEY, CDR2 SMNVEV (reference sequence). V was clipped by 2 bases and J by 3 bases, with 11 bases between them. The CDR3 covers 15 residues. The DNA for the CDR3 is TGTGCCAGCAGTTTACGGGACACTTACTACAATGAGCAGTTCTTC. Its protein is CASSLRDTYYNEQFF.

The chain links TRBV5-1 to TRBJ2-7, with 9 bases that match TRBD1. Trimming removed 4 bases from V and 5 bases from J; junction bases left unmatched: 10. This CDR3 has 15 residues. Germline V gene sequence: CDR1 SGHRS, CDR2 YFSETQ. CDR3 sequence reads: CASSITGTGTDEQYF. The CDR3 DNA reads TGCGCCAGCAGCATCACCGGGACAGGGACGGACGAGCAGTACTTC.

V gene TRBV19 combines with J gene TRBJ1-1, with no clear D. V was cut by 1 base and J by 4 bases, with 7 bases left in between. Germline V CDR1 and CDR2: LNHDA, SQIVND (reference sequence). The CDR3 sequence is 13 residues long. CDR3 protein: CASSIGASTEAFF. The CDR3, as DNA: TGTGCCAGTAGTATAGGGGCCAGCACTGAAGCTTTCTTT.

The V call is TRBV10-2, the J call TRBJ2-1, with TRBD2 matching 8 bases. CDR1 and CDR2 (germline): WSHSY, SAAADI. J lost 8 bases, V lost 8 bases, and 11 bases had no gene match. The CDR3 covers 14 residues. For the CDR3, the DNA is TGCGCCAGCGGAAGGAGCGGGGGTTGGGATGAGCAGTTCTTC. Translating gives CASGRSGGWDEQFF.

The chain links TRBV27 to TRBJ2-1; a weak D match, TRBD1 (5 bases). Germline CDR1 MNHEY, CDR2 SMNVEV (reference sequence). V was shortened by 2 bases and J by 3 bases, with 11 bases between the two germline ends. The CDR3 totals 15 residues. CDR3: CASSLTQARYNEQFF. The CDR3 DNA is TGTGCCAGCAGTTTAACACAGGCGCGCTACAATGAGCAGTTCTTC.

This sequence joins TRBV7-9 and TRBJ1-1, with 8 bases matching TRBD1. The CDR3 extends over 17 amino acids. Germline loops: CDR1 SEHNR, CDR2 FQNEAQ (reference sequence). Trimming cost V 1 base and J 4 bases; bases outside gene matches: 11. In nucleotides, the CDR3 is TGTGCCAGCAGCTTAGTGACAGGGGCAAGTAGGAGCACTGAAGCTTTCTTT. It codes for CASSLVTGASRSTEAFF.

The rearrangement uses TRBV28 and TRBJ1-4; TRBD1 is a possible D gene (5 bases). Trimming stripped 6 bases from V and 3 bases from J, with 17 bases between. Germline lookup yields CDR1 MDHEN and CDR2 SYDVKM. The CDR3 length is 16 residues. The CDR3 reads CASSSNSGGANEKLFF. The CDR3 bases are TGTGCCAGCAGCTCAAACTCCGGGGGGGCTAATGAAAAACTGTTTTTT.

A single count supports this clone. The V gene is TRBV6-1, the J gene TRBJ2-2; maybe TRBD1 (6 bases). CDR1 and CDR2 (germline): MNHNS, SASEGT. V was cut by 7 bases and J by 6 bases, with 15 bases left in between. The CDR3 sequence is 14 residues long. The CDR3 loop is CASTELTGSGELFF. The CDR3 DNA sequence: TGTGCCAGCACCGAACTTACAGGGTCCGGGGAGCTGTTTTTT.

This clone was recorded once. The V and J genes are TRBV15 and TRBJ2-5; 10 bases match TRBD2. V gave up 6 bases and J gave up 5 bases; unmatched junction bases: 6. This CDR3 spans 14 amino acids. Germline V gene data show CDR1 as LNHNV and CDR2 as YYDKDF (reference sequence). The CDR3 region has the DNA TGTGCCACCAGGCCCACTAGCGGGGAGGAGACCCAGTACTTC. This gives the protein CATRPTSGEETQYF.

The chain is built from TRBV2 and TRBJ2-3, with TRBD1 matching 10 bases. After removal of 8 bases from V and 4 bases from J, the junction contained 9 bases not matched to a gene. CDR3 size: 15 residues. In germline, CDR1 is SNHLY, CDR2 FYNNEI. CDR3 residues: CASETGGELPDTQYF. As DNA, the CDR3 is TGTGCCAGCGAGACAGGGGGCGAACTCCCAGATACGCAGTATTTT.

The genes are TRBV7-9 and TRBJ2-7, with 7 bases aligning to TRBD1. The CDR3 is 14 residues long. Germline V lookup: CDR1 SEHNR, CDR2 FQNEAQ (reference sequence). With 5 bases clipped from V and 2 bases from J, the junction kept 6 bases outside the gene matches. In DNA, the CDR3 is TGTGCCAGCAGCAACCGGGACAGAGCCTACGAGCAGTACTTC. Protein product: CASSNRDRAYEQYF. The full variable domain, with the rest looked up from reference TRBV7-9 and TRBJ2-7, is DTGVSQNPRHKITKRGQNVTFRCDPISEHNRLYWYRQTLGQGPEFLTYFQNEAQLEKSRLLSDRFSAERPKGSFSTLEIQRTEQGDSAMYLCASSNRDRAYEQYFGPGTRLTVT.

The rearrangement uses TRBV5-4 and TRBJ2-7, with 10 bases that match TRBD1. The CDR3 consists of 14 residues. Germline CDR1 and CDR2: SGHNT and YYREEE (reference sequence). V lost 4 bases, J lost 1 base, and 2 bases stayed unmatched. CDR3 nucleotide sequence: TGTGCCAGCAGCATGGGACAGGGGTCCTACGAGCAGTACTTC. Its protein is CASSMGQGSYEQYF. Drawing the rest from reference TRBV5-4 and TRBJ2-7, the complete variable domain is ETGVTQSPTHLIKTRGQQVTLRCSSQSGHNTVSWYQQALGQGPQFIFQYYREEENGRGNFPPRFSGLQFPNYSSELNVNALELDDSALYLCASSMGQGSYEQYFGPGTRLTVT.

V is TRBV30 and J is TRBJ2-1; D is perhaps TRBD1 (5 bases). Germline lookup yields CDR1 GTSNPN and CDR2 SVGIG (reference sequence). Trimming left V 7 bases short and J 4 bases short, with 20 bases between. The CDR3 runs to 15 residues. The CDR3 loop is CASDQGVGIYNEQFF. The CDR3 bases are TGTGCCTCAGATCAGGGCGTCGGTATTTACAATGAGCAGTTCTTC.

The CDR3 reads CATSSGGRVNQPQHF. The DNA of the CDR3 is TGTGCCACCAGCAGCGGGGGGAGAGTCAATCAGCCCCAGCATTTT. The chain employs TRBV15 and TRBJ1-5, with D possibly matching TRBD1 (5 bases). In germline, CDR1 is LNHNV, CDR2 YYDKDF (reference sequence). CDR3 length: 15 residues. Trimming removed 3 bases from V and 3 bases from J, with 12 bases in between.

The chain has TRBV19 and TRBJ2-7; TRBD1 matches 7 bases. V gave up 5 bases and J gave up 1 base; unmatched junction bases: 5. CDR1 LNHDA and CDR2 SQIVND come from the germline V gene (reference sequence). CDR3 length: 14 residues. The CDR3 region is CASSPGQISYEQYF. The CDR3 DNA follows: TGTGCCAGTAGTCCGGGACAGATATCCTACGAGCAGTACTTC.

The chain employs TRBV15 and TRBJ2-7, with 9 bases matching TRBD1. CDR1 LNHNV and CDR2 YYDKDF come from the germline V gene (reference sequence). The junction had 13 bases not matched to a gene; V was cut back by 4 bases and J by 9 bases. There are 15 residues in the CDR3. The CDR3, as DNA: TGTGCCACCAGCATAGCACATCCGGGACAGGGCGCGCAGTACTTC. Amino acids: CATSIAHPGQGAQYF.

The chain has TRBV5-8 and TRBJ1-1; the D is unclear. V was trimmed by 1 base and J by 4 bases, leaving 8 bases between them. CDR1 and CDR2 from the germline V gene are SGHTS and YDEGEE. This CDR3 contains 13 residues. The CDR3 nucleotides are TGTGCCAGCAGCTTGAGAGGAGGCACTGAAGCTTTCTTT. Translating it yields CASSLRGGTEAFF.